A selection of T cell receptor beta chains follows, all from one sample in a study of response to subunit inactivated influenza vaccine. TCRdb reanalysed the RT-PCR reads using MiXCR and keeps one entry per CDR3 protein. Here the sample spans about 520,000 distinct CDR3 sequences, 7.2% being singletons. The specimen comprised PBMCs from blood, sampled approximately 25 months after vaccination. The receptors originated from a man between 50 and 75 years old who received an inactivated influenza vaccine. CDR3s include the opening cysteine and the closing phenylalanine or tryptophan. Fields, in order: V gene, J gene, D gene, clone size, CDR3 length, CDR3 protein, CDR3 DNA. The D gene is left open where the match is weak. Some rows mark clone size as missing; the rest say once, few, many or name a class of expanded clone.

v_call: TRBV5-1
j_call: TRBJ2-7
d_call: NA
clone_size: NA
cdr3_length: 14
cdr3_aa: CASSMTSTGYEQYF
cdr3_nt: TGCGCCAGCAGCATGACTAGTACAGGGTACGAGCAGTACTTC

v_call: TRBV7-6
j_call: TRBJ2-7
d_call: NA
clone_size: many
cdr3_length: 14
cdr3_aa: CASSFSNVPYEQYF
cdr3_nt: TGTGCCAGCAGCTTTTCTAACGTGCCTTACGAGCAGTACTTC

v_call: TRBV7-9
j_call: TRBJ2-3
d_call: NA
clone_size: few
cdr3_length: 12
cdr3_aa: CAVPLWPDTQYF
cdr3_nt: TGTGCCGTACCGCTCTGGCCAGATACGCAGTATTTT

v_call: TRBV4-2
j_call: TRBJ2-2
d_call: NA
clone_size: few
cdr3_length: 16
cdr3_aa: CASSQVQLVNAGELFF
cdr3_nt: TGTGCCAGCAGCCAAGTGCAGCTAGTCAACGCCGGGGAGCTGTTTTTT

v_call: TRBV3-1
j_call: TRBJ1-1
d_call: NA
clone_size: many
cdr3_length: 14
cdr3_aa: CASSQVYQNTEAFF
cdr3_nt: TGTGCCAGCAGCCAAGTCTACCAGAACACTGAAGCTTTCTTT

v_call: TRBV5-1
j_call: TRBJ2-7
d_call: NA
clone_size: few
cdr3_length: 15
cdr3_aa: CASSLVTGALYEQYF
cdr3_nt: TGCGCCAGCAGCTTGGTTACGGGGGCCCTCTACGAGCAGTACTTC

v_call: TRBV15
j_call: TRBJ2-1
d_call: TRBD2
clone_size: NA
cdr3_length: 15
cdr3_aa: CATSREVLAGDEQFF
cdr3_nt: TGTGCCACCAGCAGAGAGGTCCTAGCGGGAGATGAGCAGTTCTTC

v_call: TRBV7-8
j_call: TRBJ1-2
d_call: NA
clone_size: many
cdr3_length: 14
cdr3_aa: CASSSLSGVYGYTF
cdr3_nt: TGTGCCAGCAGCTCACTTTCCGGGGTATATGGCTACACCTTC

v_call: TRBV20-1
j_call: TRBJ2-3
d_call: NA
clone_size: few
cdr3_length: 16
cdr3_aa: CSARPHRAVHADTQYF
cdr3_nt: TGCAGTGCTAGGCCCCACAGGGCAGTTCACGCAGATACGCAGTATTTT

v_call: TRBV12-3/TRBV12-4
j_call: TRBJ1-1
d_call: NA
clone_size: few
cdr3_length: 13
cdr3_aa: CASSLGRYTEAFF
cdr3_nt: TGTGCCAGCAGTCTCGGACGGTACACTGAAGCTTTCTTT

v_call: TRBV5-1
j_call: TRBJ2-5
d_call: NA
clone_size: many
cdr3_length: 13
cdr3_aa: CASSLVQRETQYF
cdr3_nt: TGCGCCAGCAGCTTGGTGCAGAGGGAGACCCAGTACTTC

v_call: TRBV12-3/TRBV12-4
j_call: TRBJ2-3
d_call: NA
clone_size: many
cdr3_length: 13
cdr3_aa: CASQGISTDTQYF
cdr3_nt: TGTGCCAGCCAGGGGATTAGCACAGATACGCAGTATTTT

v_call: TRBV12-3/TRBV12-4
j_call: TRBJ2-2
d_call: NA
clone_size: few
cdr3_length: 17
cdr3_aa: CASSLGFGRENTGELFF
cdr3_nt: TGTGCCAGCAGTTTAGGGTTTGGGCGGGAGAACACCGGGGAGCTGTTTTTT

v_call: TRBV6-1
j_call: TRBJ1-3
d_call: NA
clone_size: many
cdr3_length: 14
cdr3_aa: CASSAWNSGNTIYF
cdr3_nt: TGTGCCAGCAGCGCTTGGAACTCTGGAAACACCATATATTTT

v_call: TRBV27
j_call: TRBJ2-7
d_call: NA
clone_size: many
cdr3_length: 14
cdr3_aa: CASRTRRGSFEQYF
cdr3_nt: TGTGCCAGCAGAACACGACGGGGGAGCTTTGAGCAGTACTTC

v_call: TRBV14
j_call: TRBJ2-5
d_call: TRBD2
clone_size: NA
cdr3_length: 18
cdr3_aa: CASSRGLAGLHTQETQYF
cdr3_nt: TGTGCCAGCAGTCGCGGACTAGCGGGGCTCCACACCCAAGAGACCCAGTACTTC

v_call: TRBV5-1
j_call: TRBJ1-2
d_call: NA
clone_size: few
cdr3_length: 14
cdr3_aa: CASTSVGGRYGYTF
cdr3_nt: TGCGCCAGCACCTCCGTCGGGGGCCGCTATGGCTACACCTTC

v_call: TRBV5-6
j_call: TRBJ1-1
d_call: NA
clone_size: many
cdr3_length: 14
cdr3_aa: CASSLVRLGTEAFF
cdr3_nt: TGTGCCAGCAGCTTGGTTCGCCTGGGGACTGAAGCTTTCTTT

v_call: TRBV6-1
j_call: TRBJ1-1
d_call: NA
clone_size: many
cdr3_length: 14
cdr3_aa: CASSVGGSRTEAFF
cdr3_nt: TGTGCCAGCAGTGTGGGGGGGTCTCGCACTGAAGCTTTCTTT

v_call: TRBV28
j_call: TRBJ1-1
d_call: NA
clone_size: few
cdr3_length: 17
cdr3_aa: CASSLAPYRLSGTEAFF
cdr3_nt: TGTGCCAGCAGTTTGGCCCCTTATCGTCTCTCGGGCACTGAAGCTTTCTTT

v_call: TRBV12-3/TRBV12-4
j_call: TRBJ1-2
d_call: NA
clone_size: few
cdr3_length: 13
cdr3_aa: CASRGIRDYGYTF
cdr3_nt: TGTGCCAGCAGGGGGATTCGGGACTATGGCTACACCTTC

v_call: TRBV6-2/TRBV6-3
j_call: TRBJ2-3
d_call: TRBD2
clone_size: few
cdr3_length: 15
cdr3_aa: CASRHEREYGDTQYF
cdr3_nt: TGTGCCAGCAGGCATGAGCGGGAGTACGGAGACACGCAGTATTTT

v_call: TRBV19
j_call: TRBJ2-2
d_call: TRBD1
clone_size: NA
cdr3_length: 17
cdr3_aa: CASSRSGTGGRTGELFF
cdr3_nt: TGTGCCAGTAGTAGAAGCGGGACAGGGGGCAGAACCGGGGAGCTGTTTTTT

v_call: TRBV14
j_call: TRBJ1-2
d_call: NA
clone_size: NA
cdr3_length: 14
cdr3_aa: CASSQVRQGGGYTF
cdr3_nt: TGTGCCAGCAGCCAAGTGAGGCAGGGTGGTGGCTACACCTTC

v_call: TRBV4-3
j_call: TRBJ2-3
d_call: NA
clone_size: NA
cdr3_length: 15
cdr3_aa: CASSQTRLSTDTQYF
cdr3_nt: TGCGCCAGCAGCCAGACACGGTTAAGCACAGATACGCAGTATTTT

v_call: TRBV2
j_call: TRBJ2-3
d_call: NA
clone_size: NA
cdr3_length: 13
cdr3_aa: CASKGFSTDTQYF
cdr3_nt: TGTGCCAGCAAGGGCTTTAGCACAGATACGCAGTATTTT

v_call: TRBV29-1
j_call: TRBJ1-3
d_call: TRBD1
clone_size: many
cdr3_length: 14
cdr3_aa: CSVMTGGSGNTIYF
cdr3_nt: TGCAGCGTTATGACAGGGGGGTCTGGAAACACCATATATTTT

v_call: TRBV20-1
j_call: TRBJ2-5
d_call: NA
clone_size: few
cdr3_length: 18
cdr3_aa: CSASRGGAIAVSQETQYF
cdr3_nt: TGCAGTGCCAGCAGAGGGGGCGCGATAGCGGTCTCCCAAGAGACCCAGTACTTC

v_call: TRBV6-5
j_call: TRBJ2-7
d_call: NA
clone_size: many
cdr3_length: 13
cdr3_aa: CASSYQPTYEQYF
cdr3_nt: TGTGCCAGCAGCTACCAACCTACCTACGAGCAGTACTTC

v_call: TRBV6-2/TRBV6-3
j_call: TRBJ2-3
d_call: TRBD2
clone_size: few
cdr3_length: 17
cdr3_aa: CASSYSSAGAWTDTQYF
cdr3_nt: TGTGCCAGCAGTTACTCGTCGGCGGGAGCGTGGACAGATACGCAGTATTTT

v_call: TRBV9
j_call: TRBJ1-4
d_call: NA
clone_size: few
cdr3_length: 15
cdr3_aa: CASSVGGRLGEKLFF
cdr3_nt: TGTGCCAGCAGCGTCGGGGGGAGGTTAGGCGAAAAACTGTTTTTT

v_call: TRBV12-3/TRBV12-4
j_call: TRBJ2-4
d_call: NA
clone_size: many
cdr3_length: 16
cdr3_aa: CASSSMIKISQNIQYF
cdr3_nt: TGTGCCAGCAGTTCAATGATAAAGATATCACAAAACATTCAGTACTTC

v_call: TRBV5-6
j_call: TRBJ2-1
d_call: NA
clone_size: NA
cdr3_length: 13
cdr3_aa: CASSLYGVNEQFF
cdr3_nt: TGTGCCAGCAGCTTGTACGGGGTCAATGAGCAGTTCTTC

v_call: TRBV6-5
j_call: TRBJ2-7
d_call: TRBD2
clone_size: many
cdr3_length: 16
cdr3_aa: CASSSGVAGGTYEQYF
cdr3_nt: TGTGCCAGCAGTTCGGGAGTAGCGGGAGGTACCTACGAGCAGTACTTC

v_call: TRBV12-3/TRBV12-4
j_call: TRBJ2-1
d_call: NA
clone_size: many
cdr3_length: 14
cdr3_aa: CASSLQSSYNEQFF
cdr3_nt: TGTGCCAGCAGTTTACAAAGCTCCTACAATGAGCAGTTCTTC

v_call: TRBV25-1
j_call: TRBJ2-1
d_call: TRBD2
clone_size: many
cdr3_length: 15
cdr3_aa: CASSSGAGAYREQFF
cdr3_nt: TGTGCCAGCAGTTCCGGAGCGGGAGCTTACCGTGAGCAGTTCTTC

v_call: TRBV5-1
j_call: TRBJ2-5
d_call: NA
clone_size: few
cdr3_length: 14
cdr3_aa: CASSGGIGMETQYF
cdr3_nt: TGCGCCAGTTCAGGGGGGATTGGAATGGAGACCCAGTACTTC

v_call: TRBV12-3/TRBV12-4
j_call: TRBJ1-3
d_call: NA
clone_size: few
cdr3_length: 15
cdr3_aa: CASTLQSLGGNTIYF
cdr3_nt: TGTGCCAGTACTTTACAGTCCCTCGGTGGAAACACCATATATTTT

v_call: TRBV4-1
j_call: TRBJ2-1
d_call: NA
clone_size: few
cdr3_length: 14
cdr3_aa: CASSQMSSISEQFF
cdr3_nt: TGCGCCAGCAGCCAGATGTCCTCAATCTCGGAGCAGTTCTTC

v_call: TRBV13
j_call: TRBJ2-1
d_call: NA
clone_size: many
cdr3_length: 16
cdr3_aa: CASSVTWTPIYNEQFF
cdr3_nt: TGTGCCAGCAGCGTGACCTGGACACCCATCTACAATGAGCAGTTCTTC

v_call: TRBV4-3
j_call: TRBJ1-5
d_call: NA
clone_size: many
cdr3_length: 15
cdr3_aa: CASSPETGVNQPQHF
cdr3_nt: TGCGCCAGCAGCCCCGAAACGGGGGTCAATCAGCCCCAGCATTTT

v_call: TRBV7-8
j_call: TRBJ2-1
d_call: TRBD2
clone_size: NA
cdr3_length: 15
cdr3_aa: CASSLDGLAGEVPFF
cdr3_nt: TGTGCCAGCAGCTTAGATGGACTAGCGGGAGAGGTGCCGTTCTTC

v_call: TRBV28
j_call: TRBJ1-3
d_call: TRBD1
clone_size: many
cdr3_length: 15
cdr3_aa: CASSQTGGKRNTIYF
cdr3_nt: TGTGCCAGCAGCCAGACAGGGGGCAAGAGGAACACCATATATTTT

v_call: TRBV4-1
j_call: TRBJ2-4
d_call: TRBD2
clone_size: few
cdr3_length: 21
cdr3_aa: CASSRSTGYETSGVAKNIQYF
cdr3_nt: TGCGCCAGCAGCCGCTCGACAGGGTACGAGACTAGCGGAGTAGCAAAAAACATTCAGTACTTC

v_call: TRBV6-1
j_call: TRBJ2-5
d_call: NA
clone_size: few
cdr3_length: 14
cdr3_aa: CASSEARIQETQYF
cdr3_nt: TGTGCCAGCAGTGAAGCCAGGATCCAAGAGACCCAGTACTTC

v_call: TRBV29-1
j_call: TRBJ1-4
d_call: TRBD1
clone_size: NA
cdr3_length: 14
cdr3_aa: CSVAQGGPREKLFF
cdr3_nt: TGCAGCGTGGCTCAGGGGGGCCCTCGGGAAAAACTGTTTTTT

v_call: TRBV6-5
j_call: TRBJ2-1
d_call: TRBD1
clone_size: many
cdr3_length: 16
cdr3_aa: CASSSAASGQNNEQFF
cdr3_nt: TGTGCCAGCAGTTCTGCGGCATCGGGACAGAACAATGAGCAGTTCTTC

v_call: TRBV20-1
j_call: TRBJ2-3
d_call: NA
clone_size: few
cdr3_length: 14
cdr3_aa: CSASAGRSTDTQYF
cdr3_nt: TGCAGTGCTAGTGCTGGTCGGAGCACAGATACGCAGTATTTT

v_call: TRBV20-1
j_call: TRBJ2-1
d_call: TRBD2
clone_size: few
cdr3_length: 16
cdr3_aa: CSARDLSSGNYNEQFF
cdr3_nt: TGCAGTGCTAGAGATTTGTCTAGCGGAAACTACAATGAGCAGTTCTTC

v_call: TRBV12-3/TRBV12-4
j_call: TRBJ2-2
d_call: NA
clone_size: few
cdr3_length: 17
cdr3_aa: CASSFRGQTELTGELFF
cdr3_nt: TGTGCCAGCAGTTTCCGTGGACAGACAGAACTCACCGGGGAGCTGTTTTTT

v_call: TRBV2
j_call: TRBJ2-3
d_call: NA
clone_size: NA
cdr3_length: 14
cdr3_aa: CASRRGLETDTQYF
cdr3_nt: TGTGCCAGCCGACGGGGACTGGAAACAGATACGCAGTATTTT

v_call: TRBV28
j_call: TRBJ2-1
d_call: TRBD2
clone_size: NA
cdr3_length: 16
cdr3_aa: CASSSQAGTSYNEQFF
cdr3_nt: TGTGCCAGCAGTTCTCAAGCGGGGACCTCCTACAATGAGCAGTTCTTC

v_call: TRBV7-9
j_call: TRBJ1-1
d_call: TRBD1
clone_size: few
cdr3_length: 12
cdr3_aa: CASRRQGPEAFF
cdr3_nt: TGTGCCAGCAGGCGACAGGGCCCTGAAGCTTTCTTT

v_call: TRBV4-3
j_call: TRBJ1-1
d_call: NA
clone_size: NA
cdr3_length: 13
cdr3_aa: CASSPMEGTEAFF
cdr3_nt: TGCGCCAGCAGCCCTATGGAGGGTACTGAAGCTTTCTTT